This TCR beta chain is drawn from a study of shared clonotypes between healthy human individuals. Profiled with immunoSEQ multiplex PCR; TCRdb holds only in-frame clones, not every one. The sample lists around 440,000 clones, roughly four fifths occurring once. This clone was observed many times. In the same sample, other DNA sequences code for this CDR3. The V segment lost 5 bases and the J segment 0 bases; nucleotides outside the gene matches: 12. Germline CDR1 and CDR2: SQVTM and ANQGSEA. This CDR3 is built from 17 residues. This sequence was found in a woman between 40 and 50 years old in good health. Some clones in this sample may be carry-over from other donors' samples. Sequencing was done on a sample of PBMCs. This chain connects TRBV29-1 to TRBJ2-2; 7 bases agree with TRBD2. Here the CDR3 reads CSVMGGSFPSNTGELFF. The CDR3 nucleotides read TGCAGCGTTATGGGGGGGTCTTTTCCTTCGAACACCGGGGAGCTGTTTTTT.